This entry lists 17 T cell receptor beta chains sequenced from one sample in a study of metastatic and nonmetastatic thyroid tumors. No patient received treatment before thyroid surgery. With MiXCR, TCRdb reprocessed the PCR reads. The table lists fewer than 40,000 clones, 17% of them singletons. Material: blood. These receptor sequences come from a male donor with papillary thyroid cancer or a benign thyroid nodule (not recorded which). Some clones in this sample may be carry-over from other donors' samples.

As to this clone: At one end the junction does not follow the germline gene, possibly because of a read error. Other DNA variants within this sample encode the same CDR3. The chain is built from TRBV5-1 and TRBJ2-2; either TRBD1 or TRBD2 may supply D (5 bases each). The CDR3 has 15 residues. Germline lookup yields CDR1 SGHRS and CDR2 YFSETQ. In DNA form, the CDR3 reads TGCGCCAGCAGCTTAGCTGGGGCCGGCCCTGGGGAGCTTCTTTTT. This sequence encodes CASSLAGAGPGELLF.

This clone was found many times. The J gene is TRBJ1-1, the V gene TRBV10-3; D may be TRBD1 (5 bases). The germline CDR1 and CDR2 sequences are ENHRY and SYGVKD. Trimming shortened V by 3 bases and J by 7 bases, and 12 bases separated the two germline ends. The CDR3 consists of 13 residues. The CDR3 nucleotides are TGTGCCATCAGTGAAGGGCAGGGAGATGAAGCTTTCTTT. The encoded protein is CAISEGQGDEAFF.

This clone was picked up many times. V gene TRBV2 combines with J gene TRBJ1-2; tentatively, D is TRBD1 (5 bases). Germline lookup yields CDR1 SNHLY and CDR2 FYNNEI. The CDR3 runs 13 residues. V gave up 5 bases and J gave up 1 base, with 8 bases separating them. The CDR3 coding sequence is TGTGCCAGCAGTCCCAGGGATAACTATGGCTACACCTTC. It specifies CASSPRDNYGYTF.

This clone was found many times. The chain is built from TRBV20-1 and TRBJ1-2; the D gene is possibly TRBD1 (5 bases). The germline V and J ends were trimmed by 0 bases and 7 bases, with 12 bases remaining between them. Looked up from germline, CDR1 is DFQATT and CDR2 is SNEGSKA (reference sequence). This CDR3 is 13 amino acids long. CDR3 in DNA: TGCAGTGCTAGAGAACCAGGGATCGGTGGCTACACCTTC. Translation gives CSAREPGIGGYTF.

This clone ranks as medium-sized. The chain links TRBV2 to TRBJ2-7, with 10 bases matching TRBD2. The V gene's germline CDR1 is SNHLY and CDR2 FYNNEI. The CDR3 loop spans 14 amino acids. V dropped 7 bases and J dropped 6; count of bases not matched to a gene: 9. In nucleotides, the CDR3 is TGTGCCAGCACCGCCCTAGCGGGAGCGTTCGAGCAGTACTTC. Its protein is CASTALAGAFEQYF. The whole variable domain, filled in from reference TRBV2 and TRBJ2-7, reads EPEVTQTPSHQVTQMGQEVILRCVPISNHLYFYWYRQILGQKVEFLVSFYNNEISEKSEIFDDQFSVERPDGSNFTLKIRSTKLEDSAMYFCASTALAGAFEQYFGPGTRLTVT.

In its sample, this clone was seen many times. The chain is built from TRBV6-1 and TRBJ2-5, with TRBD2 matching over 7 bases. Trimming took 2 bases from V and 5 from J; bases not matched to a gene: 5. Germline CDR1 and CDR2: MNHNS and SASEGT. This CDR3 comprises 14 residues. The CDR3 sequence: CASSERAGVETQYF. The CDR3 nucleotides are TGTGCCAGCAGTGAACGTGCGGGGGTGGAGACCCAGTACTTC.

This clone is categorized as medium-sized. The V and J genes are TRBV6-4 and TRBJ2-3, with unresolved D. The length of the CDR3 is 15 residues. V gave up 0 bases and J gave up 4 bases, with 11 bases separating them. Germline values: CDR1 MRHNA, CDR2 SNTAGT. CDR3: CASSDSVDGADTQYF. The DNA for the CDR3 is TGTGCCAGCAGTGACTCCGTCGATGGGGCAGATACGCAGTATTTT.

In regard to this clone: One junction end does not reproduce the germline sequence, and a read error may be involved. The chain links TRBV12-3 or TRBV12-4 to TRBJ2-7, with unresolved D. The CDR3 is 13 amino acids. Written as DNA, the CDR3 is TGTGCTAGCAGTTTGCATGGTTCTTACGAGCAGTACTTC. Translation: CASSLHGSYEQYF.

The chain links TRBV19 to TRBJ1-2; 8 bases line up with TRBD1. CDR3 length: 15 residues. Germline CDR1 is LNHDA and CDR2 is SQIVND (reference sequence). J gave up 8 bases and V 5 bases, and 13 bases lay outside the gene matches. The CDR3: CASSPQGADGGGYTF. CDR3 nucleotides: TGTGCCAGTAGTCCCCAGGGGGCTGATGGTGGGGGCTACACCTTC.

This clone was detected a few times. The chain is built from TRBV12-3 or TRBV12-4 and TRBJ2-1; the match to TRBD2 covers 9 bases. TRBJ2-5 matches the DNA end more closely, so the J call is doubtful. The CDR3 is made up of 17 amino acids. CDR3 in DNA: TGTGCCAGCAGTTTAAGGGGGGGACTAGCTGGTCAAGAGACCCAGTACTTC. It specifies CASSLRGGLAGQETQYF.

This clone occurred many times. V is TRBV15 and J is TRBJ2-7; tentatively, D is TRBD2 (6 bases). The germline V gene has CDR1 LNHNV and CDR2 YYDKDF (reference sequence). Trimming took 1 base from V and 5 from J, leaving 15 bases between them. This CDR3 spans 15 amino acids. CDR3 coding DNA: TGTGCCACCAGCAGAGTGGAACTAGCATCCCACGAGCAGTACTTC. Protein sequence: CATSRVELASHEQYF.

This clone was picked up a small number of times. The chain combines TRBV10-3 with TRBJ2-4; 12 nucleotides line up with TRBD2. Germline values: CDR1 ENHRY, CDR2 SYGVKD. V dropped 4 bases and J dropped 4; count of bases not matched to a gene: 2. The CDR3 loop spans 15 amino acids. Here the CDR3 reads CAISGTSGGKNIQYF. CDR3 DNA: TGTGCCATCAGTGGAACTAGCGGGGGGAAAAACATTCAGTACTTC.

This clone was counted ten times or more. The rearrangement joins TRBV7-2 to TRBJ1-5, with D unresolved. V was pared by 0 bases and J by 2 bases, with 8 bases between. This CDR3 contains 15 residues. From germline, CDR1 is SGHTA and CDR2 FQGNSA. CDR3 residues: CASSLAGSGNQPQHF. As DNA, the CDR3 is TGTGCCAGCAGCTTAGCGGGCAGCGGCAATCAGCCCCAGCATTTT.

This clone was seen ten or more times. CDR3 protein: CASSMTETSPTYEQYF. CDR3 DNA sequence: TGTGCCAGTAGTATGACAGAGACTAGTCCCACCTACGAGCAGTACTTC. V is TRBV19 and J is TRBJ2-7; tentatively, D is TRBD2 (6 bases). Germline loops: CDR1 LNHDA, CDR2 SQIVND (reference sequence). This CDR3 comprises 16 residues. V was shortened by 3 bases and J by 2 bases, with 17 bases between the two germline ends.

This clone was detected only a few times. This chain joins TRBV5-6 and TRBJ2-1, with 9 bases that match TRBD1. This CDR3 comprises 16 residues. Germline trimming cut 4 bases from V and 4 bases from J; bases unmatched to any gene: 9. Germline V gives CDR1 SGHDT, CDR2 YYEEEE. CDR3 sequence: CASSQSPGTGYNEQFF. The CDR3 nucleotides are TGTGCCAGCAGCCAGAGTCCCGGGACAGGGTACAATGAGCAGTTCTTC.

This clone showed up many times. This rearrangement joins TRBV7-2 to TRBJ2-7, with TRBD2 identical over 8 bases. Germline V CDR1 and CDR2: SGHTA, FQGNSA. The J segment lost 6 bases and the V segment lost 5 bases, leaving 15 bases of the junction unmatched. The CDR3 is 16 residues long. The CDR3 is CASSSPGTSVRTEQYF. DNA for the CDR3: TGTGCCAGCAGCAGTCCCGGGACTAGTGTTCGAACCGAGCAGTACTTC. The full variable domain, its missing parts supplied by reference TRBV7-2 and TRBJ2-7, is GAGVSQSPSNKVTEKGKDVELRCDPISGHTALYWYRQSLGQGLEFLIYFQGNSAPDKSGLPSDRFSAERTGGSVSTLTIQRTQQEDSAVYLCASSSPGTSVRTEQYFGPGTRLTVT.

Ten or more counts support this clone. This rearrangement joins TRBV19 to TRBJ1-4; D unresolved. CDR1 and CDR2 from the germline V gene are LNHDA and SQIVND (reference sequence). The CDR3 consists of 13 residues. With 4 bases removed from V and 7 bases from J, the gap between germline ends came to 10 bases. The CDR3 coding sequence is TGTGCCAGTAGTACAACGAGGGCTGAAAAACTGTTTTTT. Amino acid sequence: CASSTTRAEKLFF.